This TCR beta chain was retrieved from a study of spatial heterogeneity in lung cancer. Whole-study results and caveats: Circulating ubiquitous expanded tumor TCRs were observed more frequently at resection than at follow-up.

The CDR3 extends over 18 amino acids. Trimming removed 4 bases from V and 1 base from J; junction bases left unmatched: 6. Germline lookup yields CDR1 SEHNR and CDR2 FQNEAQ (reference sequence). Every TCR cDNA molecule bore its own unique molecular identifier. From the 5' RACE reads, TCRdb called clonotypes with MiXCR, one entry per CDR3 protein. Among about 38,000 distinct CDR3 sequences listed, roughly 8% were seen once. Time point described: sample taken at primary tumor resection. Sequencing covered unsorted whole RNA taken from tumor, nontumor lung or frozen PBMC. The donors were 72 patients with non-small cell lung cancer that was early-stage and untreated. This clonotype was picked up a small number of times. Its target is unknown.

This clonotype was sampled from a male donor with early-stage non-small cell lung cancer. The material sequenced was PBMCs, taken at surgery. J is TRBJ2-1 and V is TRBV7-9, with TRBD2 matching over 14 bases. The CDR3, as DNA: TGTGCCAGCAGCTACCCCGGGACTAGCGGGGGATCCTACAATGAGCAGTTCTTC. Translated: CASSYPGTSGGSYNEQFF. Filled out from reference TRBV7-9 and TRBJ2-1, the complete variable domain reads DTGVSQNPRHKITKRGQNVTFRCDPISEHNRLYWYRQTLGQGPEFLTYFQNEAQLEKSRLLSDRFSAERPKGSFSTLEIQRTEQGDSAMYLCASSYPGTSGGSYNEQFFGPGTRLTVL.